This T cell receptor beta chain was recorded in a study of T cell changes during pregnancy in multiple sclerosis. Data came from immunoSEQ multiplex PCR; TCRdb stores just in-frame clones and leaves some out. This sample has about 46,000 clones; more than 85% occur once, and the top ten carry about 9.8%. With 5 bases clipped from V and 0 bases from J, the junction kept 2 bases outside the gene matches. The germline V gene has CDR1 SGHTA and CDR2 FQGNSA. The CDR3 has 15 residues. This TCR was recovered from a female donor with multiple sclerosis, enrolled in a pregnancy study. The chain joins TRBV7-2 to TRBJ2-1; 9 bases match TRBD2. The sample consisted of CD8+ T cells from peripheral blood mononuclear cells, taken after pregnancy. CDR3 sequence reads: CASSEREASYNEQFF. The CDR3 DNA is TGTGCCAGCAGCGAGCGGGAGGCCTCCTACAATGAGCAGTTCTTC.